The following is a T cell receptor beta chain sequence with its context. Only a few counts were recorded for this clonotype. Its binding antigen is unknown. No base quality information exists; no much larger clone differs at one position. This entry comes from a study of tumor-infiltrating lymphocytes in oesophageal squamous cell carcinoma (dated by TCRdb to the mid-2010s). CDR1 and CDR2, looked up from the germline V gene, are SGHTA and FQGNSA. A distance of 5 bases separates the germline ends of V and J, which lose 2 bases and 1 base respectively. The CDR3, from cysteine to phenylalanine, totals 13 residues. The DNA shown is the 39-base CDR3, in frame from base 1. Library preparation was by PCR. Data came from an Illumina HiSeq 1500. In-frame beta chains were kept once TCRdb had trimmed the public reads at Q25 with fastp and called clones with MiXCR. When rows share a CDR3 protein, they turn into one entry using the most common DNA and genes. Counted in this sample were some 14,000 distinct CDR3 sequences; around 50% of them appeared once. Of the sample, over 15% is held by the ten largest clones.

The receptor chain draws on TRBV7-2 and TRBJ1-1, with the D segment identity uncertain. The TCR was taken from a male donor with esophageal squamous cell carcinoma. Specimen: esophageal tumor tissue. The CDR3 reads CASSLFENTEAFF. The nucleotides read TGTGCCAGCAGCTTATTTGAGAACACTGAAGCTTTCTTT.